This T cell receptor beta chain emerged from a study of shared clonotypes between healthy human individuals. Clones were sequenced by immunoSEQ multiplex PCR, and TCRdb holds only the in-frame ones, with some missing. The table lists about 1.1 million clones, roughly 74% of them singletons. Trimming shortened V by 2 bases and J by 7 bases, and 12 bases separated the two germline ends. Germline CDR1 is SEHNR and CDR2 is FQNEAQ (reference sequence). CDR3 size: 13 residues. The chain carries TRBV7-9 and TRBJ2-7; D uncertain. This receptor was taken from a man between 18 and 29 years old in good health. Some clones in this sample may be carry-over from other donors' samples. Sequencing input: memory CD4+ T cells from PBMCs. Subset of the sample: CD45RA-negative fraction. The CDR3 DNA reads TGTGCCAGCAGCTTAAGGTTCGCGGAAGAGCAGTACTTC. Its translation: CASSLRFAEEQYF.